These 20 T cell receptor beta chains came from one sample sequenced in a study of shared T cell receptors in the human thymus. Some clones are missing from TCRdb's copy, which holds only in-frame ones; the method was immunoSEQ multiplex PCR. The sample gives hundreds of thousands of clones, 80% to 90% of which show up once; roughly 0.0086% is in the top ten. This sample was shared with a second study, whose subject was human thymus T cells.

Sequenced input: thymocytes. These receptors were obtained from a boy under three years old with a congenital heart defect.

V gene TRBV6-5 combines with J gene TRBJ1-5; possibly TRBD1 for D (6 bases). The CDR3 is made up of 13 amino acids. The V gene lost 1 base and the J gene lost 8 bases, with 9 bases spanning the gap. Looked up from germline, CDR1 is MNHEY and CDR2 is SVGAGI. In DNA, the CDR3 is TGTGCCAGCAGTTACTACAGGGAAGAGCCCCAGCATTTT. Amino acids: CASSYYREEPQHF.

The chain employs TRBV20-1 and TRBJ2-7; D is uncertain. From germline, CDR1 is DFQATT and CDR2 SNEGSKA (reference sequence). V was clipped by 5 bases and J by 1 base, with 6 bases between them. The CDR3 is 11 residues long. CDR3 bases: TGCAGTGCTCCTATGTCCTACGAGCAGTACTTC. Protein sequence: CSAPMSYEQYF.

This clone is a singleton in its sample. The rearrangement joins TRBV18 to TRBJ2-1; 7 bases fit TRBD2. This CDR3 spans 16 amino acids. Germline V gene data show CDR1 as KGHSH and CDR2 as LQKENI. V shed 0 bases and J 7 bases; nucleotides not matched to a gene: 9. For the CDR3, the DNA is TGTGCCAGCTCACCACCTGGACTAGGTCTTAGGAATGAGCAGTTCTTC. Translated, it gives CASSPPGLGLRNEQFF.

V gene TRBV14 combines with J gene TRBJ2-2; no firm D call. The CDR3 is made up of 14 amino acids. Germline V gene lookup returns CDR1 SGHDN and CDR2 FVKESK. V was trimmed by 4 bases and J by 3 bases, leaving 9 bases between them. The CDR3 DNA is TGTGCCAGCAGCCCCAGGTGGTACACCGGGGAGCTGTTTTTT. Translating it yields CASSPRWYTGELFF.

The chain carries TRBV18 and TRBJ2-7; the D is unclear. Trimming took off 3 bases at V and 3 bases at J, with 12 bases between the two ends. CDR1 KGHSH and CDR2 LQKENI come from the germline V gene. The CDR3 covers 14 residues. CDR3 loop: CASSPEFADYEQYF. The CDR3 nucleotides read TGTGCCAGCTCACCGGAGTTCGCGGACTACGAGCAGTACTTC.

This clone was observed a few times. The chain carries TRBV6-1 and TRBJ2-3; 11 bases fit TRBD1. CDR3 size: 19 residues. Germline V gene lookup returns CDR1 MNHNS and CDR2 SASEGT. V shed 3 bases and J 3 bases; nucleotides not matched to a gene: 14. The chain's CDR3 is CASSDEDRGRKRATDTQYF. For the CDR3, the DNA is TGTGCCAGCAGTGACGAGGACAGGGGGCGGAAAAGGGCTACAGATACGCAGTATTTT.

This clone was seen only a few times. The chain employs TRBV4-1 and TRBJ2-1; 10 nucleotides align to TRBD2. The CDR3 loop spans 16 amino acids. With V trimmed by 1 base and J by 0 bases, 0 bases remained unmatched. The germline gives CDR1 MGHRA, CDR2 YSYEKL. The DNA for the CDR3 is TGCGCCAGCAGCCAAGGGACTAGCGGCTCCTACAATGAGCAGTTCTTC. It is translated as CASSQGTSGSYNEQFF.

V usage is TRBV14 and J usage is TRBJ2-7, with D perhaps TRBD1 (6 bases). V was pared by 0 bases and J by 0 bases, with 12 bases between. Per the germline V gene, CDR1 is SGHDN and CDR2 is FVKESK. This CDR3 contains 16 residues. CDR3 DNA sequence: TGTGCCAGCAGCCAAGACGACAGGAGGAGCTCCTACGAGCAGTACTTC. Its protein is CASSQDDRRSSYEQYF.

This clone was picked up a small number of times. The CDR3: CASSSTSGETQYF. CDR3 in DNA: TGTGCCAGCAGTTCGACCTCGGGAGAGACCCAGTACTTC. The rearrangement links TRBV27 to TRBJ2-5; D ambiguous. CDR3 length: 13 amino acids. Trimming stripped 4 bases from V and 4 bases from J, with 10 bases between. Germline values: CDR1 MNHEY, CDR2 SMNVEV (reference sequence).

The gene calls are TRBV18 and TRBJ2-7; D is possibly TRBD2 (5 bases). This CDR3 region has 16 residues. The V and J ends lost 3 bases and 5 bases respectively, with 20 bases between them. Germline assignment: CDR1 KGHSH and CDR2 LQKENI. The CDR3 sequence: CASSPAPTGLGDEQYF. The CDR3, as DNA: TGTGCCAGCTCACCGGCACCGACGGGCCTCGGGGACGAGCAGTACTTC.

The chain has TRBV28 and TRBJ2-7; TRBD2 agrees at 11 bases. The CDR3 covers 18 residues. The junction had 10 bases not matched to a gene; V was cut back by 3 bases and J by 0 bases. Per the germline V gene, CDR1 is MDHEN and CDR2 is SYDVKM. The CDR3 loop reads CASSFWTSGPASSYEQYF. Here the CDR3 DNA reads TGTGCCAGCAGTTTTTGGACTAGCGGGCCCGCGAGCTCCTACGAGCAGTACTTC.

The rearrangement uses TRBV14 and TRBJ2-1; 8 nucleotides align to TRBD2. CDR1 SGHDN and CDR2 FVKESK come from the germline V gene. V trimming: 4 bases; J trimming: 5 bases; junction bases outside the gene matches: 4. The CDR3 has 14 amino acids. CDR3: CASSRSGRNNEQFF. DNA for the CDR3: TGTGCCAGCAGCCGAAGCGGGAGAAACAATGAGCAGTTCTTC.

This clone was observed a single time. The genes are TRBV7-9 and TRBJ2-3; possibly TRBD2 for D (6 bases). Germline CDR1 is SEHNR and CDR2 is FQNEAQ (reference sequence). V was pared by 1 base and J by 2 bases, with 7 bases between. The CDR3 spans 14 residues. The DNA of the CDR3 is TGTGCCAGCAGCTTAGGGACTACCACAGATACGCAGTATTTT. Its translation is CASSLGTTTDTQYF.

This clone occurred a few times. The CDR3 reads CASSGGFGGGYEQYF. CDR3 nucleotide sequence: TGTGCCAGCAGTGGAGGGTTCGGGGGTGGCTACGAGCAGTACTTC. V usage is TRBV2 and J usage is TRBJ2-7; a weak D match, TRBD2 (6 bases). Germline values: CDR1 SNHLY, CDR2 FYNNEI. CDR3 size: 15 residues. V lost 4 bases, J lost 3 bases, and 16 bases lay in between.

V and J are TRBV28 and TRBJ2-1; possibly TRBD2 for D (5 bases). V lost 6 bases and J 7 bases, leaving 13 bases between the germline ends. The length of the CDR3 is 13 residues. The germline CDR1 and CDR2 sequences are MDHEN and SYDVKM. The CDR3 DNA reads TGTGCCAGCAGCCCGGCTGAGGGTAATGAGCAGTTCTTC. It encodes CASSPAEGNEQFF.

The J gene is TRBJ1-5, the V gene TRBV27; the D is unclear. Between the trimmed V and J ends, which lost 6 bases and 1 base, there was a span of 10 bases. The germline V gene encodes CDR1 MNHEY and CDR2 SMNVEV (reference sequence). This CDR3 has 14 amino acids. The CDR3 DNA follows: TGTGCCAGCAGGGCACAGTTAAGCAATCAGCCCCAGCATTTT. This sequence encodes CASRAQLSNQPQHF.

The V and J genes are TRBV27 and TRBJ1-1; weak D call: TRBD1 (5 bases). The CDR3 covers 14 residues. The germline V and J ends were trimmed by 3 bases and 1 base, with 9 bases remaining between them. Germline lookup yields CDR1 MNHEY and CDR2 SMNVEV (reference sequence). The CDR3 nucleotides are TGTGCCAGCAGTTTCGGGGGACCGAACACTGAAGCTTTCTTT. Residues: CASSFGGPNTEAFF.

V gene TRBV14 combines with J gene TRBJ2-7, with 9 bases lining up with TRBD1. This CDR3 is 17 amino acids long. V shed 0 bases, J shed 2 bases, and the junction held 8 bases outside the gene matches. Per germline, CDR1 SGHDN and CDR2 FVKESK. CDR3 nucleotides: TGTGCCAGCAGCCAAGAGTTGGGACAGGGTACAACCTACGAGCAGTACTTC. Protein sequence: CASSQELGQGTTYEQYF.

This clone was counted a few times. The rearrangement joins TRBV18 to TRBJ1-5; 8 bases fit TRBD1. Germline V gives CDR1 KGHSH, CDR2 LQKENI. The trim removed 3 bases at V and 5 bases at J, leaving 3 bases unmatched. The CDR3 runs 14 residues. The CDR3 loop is CASSPGQAHQPQHF. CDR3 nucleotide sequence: TGTGCCAGCTCACCGGGACAGGCCCATCAGCCCCAGCATTTT.

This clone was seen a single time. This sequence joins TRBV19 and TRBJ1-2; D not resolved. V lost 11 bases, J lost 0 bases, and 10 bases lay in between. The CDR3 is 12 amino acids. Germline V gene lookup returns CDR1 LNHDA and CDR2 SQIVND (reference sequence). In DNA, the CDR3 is TGTGCCGGCTACAGAGCTAACTATGGCTACACCTTC. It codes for CAGYRANYGYTF.